One sample yielded the 31 T cell receptor beta chains listed below, sequenced in a study of blood T cells in healthy people across ages. A sample-barcoded 5' primer and a J-beta primer mix were used in a second PCR of about 7 to 12 cycles. TCRdb ran MiXCR on the 5' RACE reads and lists one entry per CDR3 protein. This table has 710,000 or so distinct CDR3 sequences, roughly 20% appearing once. The sample was blood. These receptors were taken from a man in his 70s in good health.

The chain combines TRBV7-2 with TRBJ2-7, with D possibly being TRBD1 (6 bases). The V end was cut by 7 bases, the J end by 0 bases, with 13 bases between. The germline CDR1 and CDR2 sequences are SGHTA and FQGNSA. The CDR3 spans 14 residues. The DNA of the CDR3 is TGTGCCAGCAAACGACAGGTTGGCTCCTACGAGCAGTACGTC. Translated, it gives CASKRQVGSYEQYV.

The chain employs TRBV7-6 and TRBJ2-5; possibly TRBD1 for D (6 bases). Per the germline V gene, CDR1 is SGHVS and CDR2 is FNYEAQ. CDR3 length: 15 residues. Between the trimmed V and J ends, which lost 4 bases and 5 bases, there was a span of 17 bases. Written as DNA, the CDR3 is TGTGCCAGCAGCTCGACAGGTACTCTAATGGAGACCCAGTACTTC. Its protein product is CASSSTGTLMETQYF. The whole variable domain, remainder taken from reference TRBV7-6 and TRBJ2-5, is GAGVSQSPRYKVTKRGQDVALRCDPISGHVSLYWYRQALGQGPEFLTYFNYEAQQDKSGLPNDRFSAERPEGSISTLTIQRTEQRDSAMYRCASSSTGTLMETQYFGPGTRLLVL.

In the case of this clonotype: A junction boundary mismatches the germline segment, possibly from a read error. The CDR3 region has the DNA TGTGCCACCAGCAAAGCCGTTCAAGAGACCCAGTACTTC. Amino acid sequence: CATSKAVQETQYF. The rearrangement links TRBV5-5 to TRBJ2-5; D gene unclear. This CDR3 contains 13 residues. Germline V lookup: CDR1 SGHKS, CDR2 YYEKEE (reference sequence).

J is TRBJ1-6 and V is TRBV7-9; 11 positions match TRBD1. This CDR3 has 14 amino acids. The germline gives CDR1 SEHNR, CDR2 FQNEAQ (reference sequence). The V and J ends lost 4 bases and 9 bases, in that order; junction bases with no gene match: 2. The CDR3 protein is CASSSGTGGSPLHF. In DNA form, the CDR3 reads TGTGCCAGCAGCTCTGGGACAGGGGGTTCACCCCTCCACTTT.

This clonotype was seen a handful of times. J is TRBJ2-5 and V is TRBV29-1; 8 positions match TRBD2. V dropped 3 bases and J dropped 0; count of bases not matched to a gene: 3. CDR1 and CDR2 from the germline V gene are SQVTM and ANQGSEA. The CDR3 sequence is 14 residues long. The CDR3 DNA reads TGCAGCGTTGAGGTAGCGGGGTACCAAGAGACCCAGTACTTC. Its protein product is CSVEVAGYQETQYF.

V and J are TRBV13 and TRBJ1-1; D ambiguous. With 8 bases removed from V and 7 bases from J, the gap between germline ends came to 20 bases. Germline CDR1 reads PRHDT; CDR2 reads FYEKMQ (reference sequence). The CDR3 spans 14 residues. The chain's CDR3 is CASFVGQADVEAFF. In DNA, the CDR3 is TGTGCCAGCTTCGTAGGGCAGGCAGATGTTGAAGCTTTCTTT.

This clonotype came up many times. J is TRBJ1-2 and V is TRBV29-1; a weak D match, TRBD1 (6 bases). Per the germline V gene, CDR1 is SQVTM and CDR2 is ANQGSEA. V shed 7 bases and J shed 2 bases, with 11 bases lying between them. The CDR3 contains 12 residues. The CDR3 DNA reads as TGCAGCGCAGACCAGGGGAACTATGGCTACACCTTC. Its protein is CSADQGNYGYTF.

This clonotype was found a few times. V is TRBV20-1 and J is TRBJ2-3, with 8 bases fitting TRBD1. V lost 3 bases, J lost 2 bases, and 7 bases stayed unmatched. This CDR3 has 15 residues. The germline V gene encodes CDR1 DFQATT and CDR2 SNEGSKA (reference sequence). CDR3 nucleotide sequence: TGCAGTGCTAGCAGGGGGCCTATTACCACAGATACGCAGTATTTT. Amino acid sequence: CSASRGPITTDTQYF.

The V gene is TRBV9, the J gene TRBJ1-6; 9 bases fit TRBD1. V shed 2 bases, J shed 7 bases, and the junction held 4 bases outside the gene matches. Per the germline V gene, CDR1 is SGDLS and CDR2 is YYNGEE. The CDR3 has 15 residues. CDR3 sequence (DNA): TGTGCCAGCAGCGTCCGACAGGGGGGAAATTCACCCCTCCACTTT. Protein sequence: CASSVRQGGNSPLHF.

This clonotype was picked up many times. The genes are TRBV29-1 and TRBJ2-3; D gene uncertain. CDR3 length: 12 residues. V was cut by 8 bases and J by 4 bases, with 13 bases left in between. The germline V gene has CDR1 SQVTM and CDR2 ANQGSEA. In DNA form, the CDR3 reads TGCAGCTCTGGTGGCCACCCAGATACGCAGTATTTT. Protein: CSSGGHPDTQYF.

The V gene is TRBV20-1, the J gene TRBJ2-1, with TRBD2 matching 8 bases. Trimming removed 1 base from V and 4 bases from J; junction bases left unmatched: 6. Germline loops: CDR1 DFQATT, CDR2 SNEGSKA (reference sequence). The CDR3 extends over 15 amino acids. CDR3 sequence: CSARAPGGGYNEQFF. CDR3 coding DNA: TGCAGTGCTAGAGCCCCCGGGGGGGGATACAATGAGCAGTTCTTC.

This clonotype was recorded many times. V gene TRBV20-1 combines with J gene TRBJ2-5; TRBD2 is a possible D gene (6 bases). The end of the DNA fits TRBJ2-7 better, so the J call may be wrong. The germline V gene encodes CDR1 DFQATT and CDR2 SNEGSKA (reference sequence). The CDR3 sequence is 12 residues long. CDR3 sequence: CSATRDSYEQYF. The CDR3 nucleotides read TGCAGTGCTACGCGGGACTCCTACGAGCAGTACTTC.

This clonotype was seen a few times. The CDR3 region is CASSLVGASGKAGELFF. The CDR3 DNA reads TGTGCCAGCAGCTTAGTCGGGGCTAGCGGGAAGGCCGGGGAGCTGTTTTTT. V gene TRBV11-2 combines with J gene TRBJ2-2; TRBD2 agrees at 9 bases. With V trimmed by 1 base and J by 6 bases, 9 bases remained unmatched. From germline, CDR1 is SGHAT and CDR2 FQNNGV. This CDR3 region has 17 residues. Together with reference TRBV11-2 and TRBJ2-2, the CDR3 gives the full variable domain: EAGVAQSPRYKIIEKRQSVAFWCNPISGHATLYWYQQILGQGPKLLIQFQNNGVVDDSQLPKDRFSAERLKGVDSTLKIQPAKLEDSAVYLCASSLVGASGKAGELFFGEGSRLTVL.

In regard to this clonotype: One junction end does not reproduce the germline sequence, and a read error may be involved. The V call is TRBV6-1, the J call TRBJ1-2; possible D gene TRBD1, 5 bases. The CDR3 is made up of 16 amino acids. Germline V gene data show CDR1 as MNHNS and CDR2 as SASEGT. CDR3 sequence: CVSSPSGTKSRDGYTF. The CDR3, as DNA: TGTGTCAGCAGTCCGTCGGGGACTAAATCAAGAGATGGCTACACCTTC.

The chain's CDR3 is CASGFSGKLFF. DNA for the CDR3: TGTGCCAGCGGATTCTCCGGAAAACTGTTTTTT. The chain couples TRBV6-2 or TRBV6-3 to TRBJ1-4, with D hard to call. The CDR3 totals 11 residues. The V and J ends lost 8 bases and 10 bases respectively, with 11 bases between them. Per germline, CDR1 MNHEY and CDR2 SVGEGT.

V is TRBV7-9 and J is TRBJ1-6, with a weak D call TRBD1 (6 bases). In germline, CDR1 is SEHNR, CDR2 FQNEAQ (reference sequence). V was clipped by 5 bases and J by 7 bases, with 9 bases between them. The length of the CDR3 is 13 residues. The CDR3: CASSGTQNSPLHF. CDR3 DNA sequence: TGTGCCAGCAGCGGGACACAGAATTCACCCCTCCACTTT.

The J gene is TRBJ2-3, the V gene TRBV9; D unresolved. Trimming stripped 0 bases from V and 4 bases from J, with 9 bases between. Germline V gene lookup returns CDR1 SGDLS and CDR2 YYNGEE. The length of the CDR3 is 14 residues. The CDR3 sequence is CASSVAVGSDTQYF. CDR3 DNA sequence: TGTGCCAGCAGCGTAGCGGTGGGCTCAGATACGCAGTATTTT.

A few counts support this clonotype. The chain recombines TRBV3-1 with TRBJ2-2, with a weak D call TRBD2 (5 bases). Germline V gene lookup returns CDR1 LGHDT and CDR2 YNNKEL (reference sequence). The CDR3 totals 13 residues. CDR3 nucleotide sequence: TGTGCGGCGGTACTAGCGAACACCGGGGAGCTGTTTTTT. This codes for CAAVLANTGELFF.

The chain recombines TRBV20-1 with TRBJ2-5; TRBD2 agrees at 11 bases. The CDR3 covers 15 residues. Germline CDR1 reads DFQATT; CDR2 reads SNEGSKA (reference sequence). V shed 6 bases and J 1 base; nucleotides not matched to a gene: 7. In DNA form, the CDR3 reads TGCAGTGCGATTACTAGCGGGGGAATCCAAGAGACCCAGTACTTC. This sequence encodes CSAITSGGIQETQYF.

This clonotype was detected ten times or more. The CDR3 region has the DNA TGCAGCGTTGGACCGGGACAGGGGGCTGGCTACACCTTC. Its translation: CSVGPGQGAGYTF. The V gene is TRBV29-1, the J gene TRBJ1-2; 12 bases match TRBD1. CDR3 size: 13 residues. J lost 7 bases, V lost 4 bases, and 4 bases had no gene match. The germline gives CDR1 SQVTM, CDR2 ANQGSEA.

This clonotype was detected many times. V usage is TRBV27 and J usage is TRBJ1-6; TRBD1 might be the D (5 bases). The V gene's germline CDR1 is MNHEY and CDR2 SMNVEV (reference sequence). Trimming removed 3 bases at V and 13 bases at J, with 19 bases between. This CDR3 is built from 15 residues. CDR3 loop: CASSFLRSKGAPLHF. CDR3 DNA: TGTGCCAGCAGTTTTCTTCGGAGTAAAGGGGCGCCCCTCCACTTT.

The chain carries TRBV19 and TRBJ1-1, with D possibly being TRBD1 (5 bases). CDR3 size: 14 residues. V lost 4 bases, J lost 7 bases, and 16 bases lay in between. Germline CDR1 reads LNHDA; CDR2 reads SQIVND (reference sequence). The DNA for the CDR3 is TGTGCCAGTAGTACTTACGACAGAGGGGATGAAGCTTTCTTT. It specifies CASSTYDRGDEAFF.

This clonotype was observed a handful of times. The J gene is TRBJ2-7, the V gene TRBV6-6; the D is unclear. Trimming shortened V by 1 base and J by 7 bases, and 8 bases separated the two germline ends. CDR1 and CDR2 (germline): MNHNY, SVGAGI (reference sequence). The CDR3 runs 12 residues. The CDR3 DNA sequence: TGTGCCAGCAGTTACTTCATCAATGAGCAGTACTTC. Protein product: CASSYFINEQYF.

This clonotype was recorded at least ten times. The chain is built from TRBV25-1 and TRBJ2-4; D ambiguous. The CDR3 runs to 14 residues. The germline V gene encodes CDR1 MGHDK and CDR2 SYGVNS. V lost 4 bases and J 0 bases, leaving 7 bases between the germline ends. The CDR3: CASSAGLAKNIQYF. DNA for the CDR3: TGTGCCAGCAGTGCCGGGCTAGCCAAAAACATTCAGTACTTC.

The CDR3 DNA reads as TGCAGTGCTACCCAGGTTTACTCCTACAATGAGCAGTTCTTC. Its translation: CSATQVYSYNEQFF. The chain recombines TRBV20-1 with TRBJ2-1; no reliable D call. There are 14 residues in the CDR3. CDR1 is DFQATT, CDR2 SNEGSKA, per germline (reference sequence). The V end lost 4 bases, the J end lost 0 bases, and 10 bases lay between the germline ends.

The chain has TRBV6-6 and TRBJ2-7; the D gene is possibly TRBD2 (6 bases). Trimming cost V 7 bases and J 2 bases, with 12 bases left between them. The CDR3 has 13 residues. Per germline, CDR1 MNHNY and CDR2 SVGAGI (reference sequence). DNA of the CDR3: TGTGCCAGCAAGGAGGGGCGGACCTACGAGCAGTACTTC. Translating gives CASKEGRTYEQYF.

The table lists this clonotype with a few counts. This chain joins TRBV3-1 and TRBJ2-5; 7 bases line up with TRBD2. The closer fit of TRBJ2-7 to the DNA end suggests the J call may be wrong. Germline assignment: CDR1 LGHDT and CDR2 YNNKEL (reference sequence). The CDR3 spans 14 residues. For the CDR3, the DNA is TGTGCCAGCAGCCGCCGGGAGGTATCCTACGAGCAGTACTTC. Protein sequence: CASSRREVSYEQYF.

Ten or more counts support this clonotype. CDR3 protein: CSARGGQGPNEKLFF. CDR3 DNA: TGCAGTGCTAGGGGAGGACAGGGCCCCAATGAAAAACTGTTTTTT. The gene calls are TRBV20-1 and TRBJ1-4, with 8 bases fitting TRBD1. J gave up 5 bases and V 3 bases, and 8 bases lay outside the gene matches. The CDR3 has 15 residues. Germline assignment: CDR1 DFQATT and CDR2 SNEGSKA (reference sequence).

The DNA of the CDR3 is TGTGCCAGCAGCGAACAGGGGATTAATGGCTACACCTTC. It encodes CASSEQGINGYTF. V gene TRBV5-4 combines with J gene TRBJ1-2, with 7 bases lining up with TRBD1. The CDR3 sequence is 13 residues long. The J segment lost 6 bases and the V segment lost 4 bases, leaving 6 bases of the junction unmatched. Germline V CDR1 and CDR2: SGHNT, YYREEE (reference sequence).

The V and J genes are TRBV2 and TRBJ2-5; D might be TRBD2 (6 bases). The CDR3 has 15 residues. With 6 bases removed from V and 5 bases from J, the gap between germline ends came to 19 bases. The germline CDR1 and CDR2 sequences are SNHLY and FYNNEI. DNA of the CDR3: TGTGCCAGCAGGCAAACCGGGACTTTGAGGGAGACCCAGTACTTC. As protein: CASRQTGTLRETQYF.

The chain joins TRBV7-2 to TRBJ1-6; no definite D call. CDR3 length: 15 amino acids. The V gene's germline CDR1 is SGHTA and CDR2 FQGNSA. Deletions cut 5 bases from V and 8 bases from J, with 16 bases between. CDR3 protein: CASSTEVWGYSPLHF. In DNA, the CDR3 is TGTGCCAGCAGCACAGAGGTCTGGGGATATTCACCCCTCCACTTT.